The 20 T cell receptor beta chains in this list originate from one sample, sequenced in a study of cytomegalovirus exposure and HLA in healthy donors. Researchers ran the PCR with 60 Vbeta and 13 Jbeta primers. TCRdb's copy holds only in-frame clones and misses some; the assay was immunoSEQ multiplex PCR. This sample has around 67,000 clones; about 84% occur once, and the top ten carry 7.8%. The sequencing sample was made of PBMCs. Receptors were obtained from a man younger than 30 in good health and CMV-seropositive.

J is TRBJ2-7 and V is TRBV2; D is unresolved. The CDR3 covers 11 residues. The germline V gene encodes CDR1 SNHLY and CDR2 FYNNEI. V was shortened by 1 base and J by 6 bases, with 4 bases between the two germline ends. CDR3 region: CASSEVSEQYF. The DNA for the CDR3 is TGTGCCAGCAGTGAAGTGAGCGAGCAGTACTTC.

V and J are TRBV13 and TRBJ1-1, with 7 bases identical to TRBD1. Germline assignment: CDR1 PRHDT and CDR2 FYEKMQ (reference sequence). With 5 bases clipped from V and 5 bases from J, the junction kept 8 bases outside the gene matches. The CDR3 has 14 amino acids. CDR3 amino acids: CASSGKTGYTEAFF. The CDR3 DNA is TGTGCCAGCAGCGGAAAGACAGGGTATACTGAAGCTTTCTTT. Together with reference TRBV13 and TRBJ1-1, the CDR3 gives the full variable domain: AAGVIQSPRHLIKEKRETATLKCYPIPRHDTVYWYQQGPGQDPQFLISFYEKMQSDKGSIPDRFSAQQFSDYHSELNMSSLELGDSALYFCASSGKTGYTEAFFGQGTRLTVV.

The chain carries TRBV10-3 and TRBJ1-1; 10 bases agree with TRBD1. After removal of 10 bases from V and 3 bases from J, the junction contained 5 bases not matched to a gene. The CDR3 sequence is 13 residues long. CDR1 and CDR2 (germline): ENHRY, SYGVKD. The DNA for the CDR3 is TGTGCCACAAAGGACAGGGGGGACACTGAAGCTTTCTTT. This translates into CATKDRGDTEAFF.

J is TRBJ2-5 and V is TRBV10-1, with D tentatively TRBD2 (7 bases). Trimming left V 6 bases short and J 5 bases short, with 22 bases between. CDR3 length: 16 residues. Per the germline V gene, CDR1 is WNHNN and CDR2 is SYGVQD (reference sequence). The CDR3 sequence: CASSPGGHSTGETQYF. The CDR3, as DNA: TGCGCCAGCAGCCCGGGGGGACATTCCACGGGGGAGACCCAGTACTTC.

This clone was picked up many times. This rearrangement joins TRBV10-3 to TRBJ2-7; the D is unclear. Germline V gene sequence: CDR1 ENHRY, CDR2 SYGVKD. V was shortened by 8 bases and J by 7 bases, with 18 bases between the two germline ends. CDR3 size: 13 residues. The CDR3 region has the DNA TGTGCCATCCAAGGTCCTCTTCGACTGGAGCAGTACTTC. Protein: CAIQGPLRLEQYF.

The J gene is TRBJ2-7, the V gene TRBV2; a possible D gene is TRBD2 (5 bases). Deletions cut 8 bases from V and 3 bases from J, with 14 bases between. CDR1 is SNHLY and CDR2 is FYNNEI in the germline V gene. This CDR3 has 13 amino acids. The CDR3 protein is CASSSGLDYEQYF. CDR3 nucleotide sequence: TGTGCCAGCTCAAGTGGACTCGACTACGAGCAGTACTTC.

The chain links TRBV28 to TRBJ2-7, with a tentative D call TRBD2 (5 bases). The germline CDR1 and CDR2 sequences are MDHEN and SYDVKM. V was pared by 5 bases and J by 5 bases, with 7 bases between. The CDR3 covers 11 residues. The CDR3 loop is CASSRLNEQYF. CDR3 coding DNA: TGTGCCAGCAGTCGACTAAACGAGCAGTACTTC. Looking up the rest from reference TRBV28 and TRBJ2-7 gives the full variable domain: DVKVTQSSRYLVKRTGEKVFLECVQDMDHENMFWYRQDPGLGLRLIYFSYDVKMKEKGDIPEGYSVSREKKERFSLILESASTNQTSMYLCASSRLNEQYFGPGTRLTVT.

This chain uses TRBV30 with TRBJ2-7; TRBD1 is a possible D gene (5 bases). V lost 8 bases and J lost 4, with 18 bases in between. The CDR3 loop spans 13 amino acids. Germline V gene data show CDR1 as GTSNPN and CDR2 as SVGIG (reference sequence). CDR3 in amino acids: CAGAGQSPYEQYF. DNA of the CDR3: TGTGCCGGGGCCGGGCAGTCGCCGTACGAGCAGTACTTC.

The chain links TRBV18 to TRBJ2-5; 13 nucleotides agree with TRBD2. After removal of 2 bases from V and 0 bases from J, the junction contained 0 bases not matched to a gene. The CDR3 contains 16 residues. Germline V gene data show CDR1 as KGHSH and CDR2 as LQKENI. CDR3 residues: CASSPGTSGNQETQYF. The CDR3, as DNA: TGTGCCAGCTCACCAGGGACTAGCGGGAACCAAGAGACCCAGTACTTC.

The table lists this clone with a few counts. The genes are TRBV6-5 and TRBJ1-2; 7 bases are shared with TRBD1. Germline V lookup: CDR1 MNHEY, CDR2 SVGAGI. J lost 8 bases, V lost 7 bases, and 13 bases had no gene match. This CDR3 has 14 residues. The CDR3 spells CASNHQGGADGYTF. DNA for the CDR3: TGTGCCAGCAATCACCAGGGGGGCGCCGACGGCTACACCTTC.

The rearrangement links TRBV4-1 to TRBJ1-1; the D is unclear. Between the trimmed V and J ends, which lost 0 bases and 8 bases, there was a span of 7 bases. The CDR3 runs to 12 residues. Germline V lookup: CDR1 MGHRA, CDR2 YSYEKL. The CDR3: CASSQDFTEAFF. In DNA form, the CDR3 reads TGCGCCAGCAGCCAAGATTTTACAGAAGCTTTCTTT.

The CDR3, as DNA: TGTGCCAGCAGTCCCCCAGGGGCGAACACCGGGGAGCTGTTTTTT. It encodes CASSPPGANTGELFF. The chain joins TRBV6-5 to TRBJ2-2; possibly TRBD1 for D (6 bases). Per the germline V gene, CDR1 is MNHEY and CDR2 is SVGAGI. The CDR3 consists of 15 residues. The ends were cut back, 5 bases at V and 0 bases at J, with 10 bases in the middle.

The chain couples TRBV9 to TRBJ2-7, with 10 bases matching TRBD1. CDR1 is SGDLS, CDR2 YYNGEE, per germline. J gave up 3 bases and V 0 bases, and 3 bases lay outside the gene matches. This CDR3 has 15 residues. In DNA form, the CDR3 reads TGTGCCAGCAGCGTAGGGACAGGGGGGGTCTACGAGCAGTACTTC. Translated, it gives CASSVGTGGVYEQYF.

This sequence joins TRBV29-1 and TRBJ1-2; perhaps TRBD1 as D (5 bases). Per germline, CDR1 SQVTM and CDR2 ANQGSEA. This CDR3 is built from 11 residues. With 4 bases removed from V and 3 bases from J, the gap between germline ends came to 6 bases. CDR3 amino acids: CSVGGDYGYTF. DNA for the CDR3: TGCAGCGTTGGGGGGGACTATGGCTACACCTTC.

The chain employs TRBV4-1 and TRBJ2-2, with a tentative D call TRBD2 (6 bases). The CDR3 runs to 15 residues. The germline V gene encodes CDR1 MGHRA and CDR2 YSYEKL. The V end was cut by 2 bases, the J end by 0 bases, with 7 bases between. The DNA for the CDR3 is TGCGCCAGCAGCCAACGGGGGACGAACACCGGGGAGCTGTTTTTT. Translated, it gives CASSQRGTNTGELFF.

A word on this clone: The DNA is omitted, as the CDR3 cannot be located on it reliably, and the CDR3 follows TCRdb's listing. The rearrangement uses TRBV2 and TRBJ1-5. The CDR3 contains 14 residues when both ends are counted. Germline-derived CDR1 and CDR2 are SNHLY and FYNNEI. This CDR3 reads CASSTSSLAGPQHF.

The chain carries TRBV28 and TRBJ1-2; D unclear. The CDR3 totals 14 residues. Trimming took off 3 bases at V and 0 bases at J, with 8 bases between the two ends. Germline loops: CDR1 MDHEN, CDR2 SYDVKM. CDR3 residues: CASSFSGSNYGYTF. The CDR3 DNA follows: TGTGCCAGCAGTTTTTCGGGGTCTAACTATGGCTACACCTTC.

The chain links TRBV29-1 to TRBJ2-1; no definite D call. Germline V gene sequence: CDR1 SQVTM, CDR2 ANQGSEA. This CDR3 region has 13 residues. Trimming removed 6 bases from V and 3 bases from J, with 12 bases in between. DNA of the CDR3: TGCAGCGTCCCCCAGGTCGGCTACAATGAGCAGTTCTTC. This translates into CSVPQVGYNEQFF.

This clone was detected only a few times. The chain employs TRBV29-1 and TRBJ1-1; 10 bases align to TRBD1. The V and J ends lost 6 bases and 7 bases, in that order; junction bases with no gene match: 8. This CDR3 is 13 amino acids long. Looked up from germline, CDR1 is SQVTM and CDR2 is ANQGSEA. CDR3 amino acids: CSVGTGAPSEAFF. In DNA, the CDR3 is TGCAGCGTGGGGACAGGGGCCCCTAGTGAAGCTTTCTTT.

The CDR3 loop is CASSQGSGGSYEQYF. CDR3 nucleotide sequence: TGCGCCAGCAGCCAGGGCTCAGGGGGATCCTACGAGCAGTACTTC. This chain joins TRBV4-1 and TRBJ2-7; 7 bases are shared with TRBD1. The CDR3 extends over 15 amino acids. V lost 3 bases and J lost 1; bases outside the gene matches: 6. Germline V gene lookup returns CDR1 MGHRA and CDR2 YSYEKL.